The next 14 T cell receptor beta chains were all read from a single sample in a study of blood T cell repertoires in COVID-19. The table came from immunoSEQ multiplex PCR; TCRdb's copy has only in-frame clones and leaves some out. The data contain about 16,000 clones, approximately 89% of them seen just once; the ten biggest clones take up roughly 12%. Sequenced input: peripheral blood. The receptors were sampled from a human donor in a cohort sampled during active COVID-19.

The V gene is TRBV3-1 (or the pseudogene TRBV3-2), the J gene TRBJ1-2; a weak D match, TRBD1 (6 bases). The ends were cut back, 4 bases at V and 1 base at J, with 19 bases in the middle. CDR1 and CDR2 from the germline V gene are LGHDT and YNNKEL (reference sequence). The CDR3 is 17 amino acids. The CDR3 DNA reads as TGTGCCAGCAGCCCCGTTCTCGGGACATCGTTTAACTATGGCTACACCTTC. Protein: CASSPVLGTSFNYGYTF.

V and J are TRBV19 and TRBJ1-1; D is perhaps TRBD1 (5 bases). V lost 2 bases, J lost 3 bases, and 13 bases lay in between. The V gene's germline CDR1 is LNHDA and CDR2 SQIVND (reference sequence). This CDR3 is built from 15 residues. CDR3 protein: CASSIPGSLDTEAFF. The CDR3 nucleotides read TGTGCCAGTAGTATACCAGGGTCGCTGGACACTGAAGCTTTCTTT.

The chain joins TRBV1 to TRBJ1-5; TRBD1, the D gene given by the table, was not confirmed from the DNA. TRBV1 is an annotated pseudogene. The CDR3 is 14 residues long. CDR3 coding DNA: TGCACCAGCAGCCCACAGGGGAGCAATCAGCCCCAGCATTTT. It is translated as CTSSPQGSNQPQHF.

This sequence joins TRBV4-1 and TRBJ1-1; tentatively, D is TRBD1 (5 bases). The CDR3 runs to 13 residues. The V gene's germline CDR1 is MGHRA and CDR2 YSYEKL. Trimming removed 6 bases from V and 2 bases from J, with 10 bases in between. This chain's CDR3 is CASRSRDNTEAFF. DNA of the CDR3: TGCGCCAGCAGGAGCAGGGATAACACTGAAGCTTTCTTT.

The rearrangement joins TRBV10-3 to TRBJ1-3; 8 bases are a match to TRBD1. CDR1 ENHRY and CDR2 SYGVKD come from the germline V gene. The CDR3 length is 14 residues. The V and J ends lost 7 bases and 2 bases, in that order; junction bases with no gene match: 4. The DNA of the CDR3 is TGTGCCATCAACGCCAGGGGGCCTGGAAACACCATATATTTT. This translates into CAINARGPGNTIYF.

The chain has TRBV6-5 and TRBJ2-7; TRBD1 matches 10 bases. Germline CDR1 and CDR2: MNHEY and SVGAGI. The CDR3 extends over 15 amino acids. J gave up 1 base and V 0 bases, and 0 bases lay outside the gene matches. CDR3 region: CASSYSGQGSYEQYF. The DNA of the CDR3 is TGTGCCAGCAGTTACTCGGGACAGGGGTCCTACGAGCAGTACTTC.

This clone was observed a single time. The gene calls are TRBV6-6 and TRBJ1-6; TRBD1 aligns across 7 bases. In germline, CDR1 is MNHNY, CDR2 SVGAGI (reference sequence). CDR3 size: 16 residues. V shed 0 bases, J shed 10 bases, and the junction held 9 bases outside the gene matches. The CDR3 DNA reads as TGTGCCAGCAGTTACTCGACAACAGGGGTTAGCTCACCCCTCCACTTT. Translation gives CASSYSTTGVSSPLHF.

The chain uses TRBV6-2 or TRBV6-3 and TRBJ1-1; D remains ambiguous. V was trimmed by 0 bases and J by 1 base, leaving 9 bases between them. The germline gives CDR1 MNHEY, CDR2 SVGEGT. The length of the CDR3 is 15 residues. The CDR3 DNA reads TGTGCCAGCAGTTACTCAGGGCGGGCGAACACTGAAGCTTTCTTT. It translates to CASSYSGRANTEAFF.

The rearrangement joins TRBV24-1 to TRBJ2-3, with 7 bases that match TRBD2. The V segment lost 12 bases and the J segment 1 base; nucleotides outside the gene matches: 3. This CDR3 is built from 12 residues. Germline-derived CDR1 and CDR2 are KGHDR and SFDVKD. CDR3 DNA sequence: TGTGCCGTCCGGGGGGGCACAGATACGCAGTATTTT. Protein: CAVRGGTDTQYF.

This clone was observed a few times. V is TRBV27 and J is TRBJ2-2, with D possibly TRBD2 on 6 matching bases. Trimming took off 5 bases at V and 2 bases at J, with 15 bases between the two ends. Germline CDR1 reads MNHEY; CDR2 reads SMNVEV (reference sequence). The CDR3 extends over 16 amino acids. CDR3 amino acids: CASSPLGLSNTGELFF. CDR3 nucleotide sequence: TGTGCCAGCAGTCCTCTGGGACTCTCCAACACCGGGGAGCTGTTTTTT.

This clone appeared a single time. The V call is TRBV9, the J call TRBJ2-7; 10 nucleotides agree with TRBD2. CDR1 SGDLS and CDR2 YYNGEE come from the germline V gene. The CDR3 spans 14 residues. Losses at the gene ends were 4 bases for V and 1 base for J; bases not matched to a gene: 2. Here the CDR3 DNA reads TGTGCCAGCAGCTCTAGCGGGGGTTCCTACGAGCAGTACTTC. Translating gives CASSSSGGSYEQYF. Using reference TRBV9 and TRBJ2-7 for the parts outside the CDR3, the full variable domain is DSGVTQTPKHLITATGQRVTLRCSPRSGDLSVYWYQQSLDQGLQFLIQYYNGEERAKGNILERFSAQQFPDLHSELNLSSLELGDSALYFCASSSSGGSYEQYFGPGTRLTVT.

This chain connects TRBV28 to TRBJ2-1; 9 nucleotides align to TRBD2. The V segment lost 7 bases and the J segment 6 bases; nucleotides outside the gene matches: 4. The CDR3 runs to 13 residues. Germline-derived CDR1 and CDR2 are MDHEN and SYDVKM. CDR3 bases: TGTGCCAGCAAAGCGGGGGGTACCAATGAGCAGTTCTTC. Amino acids: CASKAGGTNEQFF.

The J gene is TRBJ2-7, the V gene TRBV7-9, with D perhaps matching TRBD1 (6 bases). V lost 0 bases to trimming and J lost 3 bases, with 15 bases between them. The CDR3 has 16 amino acids. CDR1 is SEHNR and CDR2 is FQNEAQ in the germline V gene (reference sequence). The CDR3 loop is CASSLASGEGDYEQYF. The CDR3 DNA reads TGTGCCAGCAGCTTAGCGTCCGGAGAGGGGGACTACGAGCAGTACTTC. The entire variable domain, with the rest obtained from reference TRBV7-9 and TRBJ2-7, is as follows: DTGVSQNPRHKITKRGQNVTFRCDPISEHNRLYWYRQTLGQGPEFLTYFQNEAQLEKSRLLSDRFSAERPKGSFSTLEIQRTEQGDSAMYLCASSLASGEGDYEQYFGPGTRLTVT.

The chain couples TRBV10-3 to TRBJ1-6, with a weak D call TRBD1 (5 bases). Looked up from germline, CDR1 is ENHRY and CDR2 is SYGVKD. CDR3 length: 14 amino acids. Trimming left V 5 bases short and J 5 bases short, with 10 bases between. CDR3 DNA sequence: TGTGCCATCAGTTACCAGGGAAATAATTCACCCCTCCACTTT. Protein: CAISYQGNNSPLHF.